The clone carrying this TCR beta chain was observed at least ten times. It was RNA transcripts that yielded the amplified TCR beta CDR3 regions. TCR CDR3 underwent first-round RT-PCR with the HTBI primer set. TCRdb reanalysed the multiplex PCR reads using MiXCR and keeps one entry per CDR3 protein. This table has hundreds of thousands of distinct CDR3 sequences, about a sixth appearing once. This sample was included in a study of T cells in Graves' hyperthyroidism and ophthalmopathy. This TCR came from a woman aged 18 to 35 with Graves' hyperthyroidism. Sequencing input: blood.

Here the CDR3 DNA reads TGTGCCAGCAGTGGCGGTATGGCCCTCCACTTT. Amino acids: CASSGGMALHF. V gene TRBV11-2 combines with J gene TRBJ1-6; D not certain. Germline V lookup: CDR1 SGHAT, CDR2 FQNNGV. This CDR3 contains 11 residues. V lost 6 bases and J 14 bases, leaving 11 bases between the germline ends.